This is a list of T cell receptor beta chains from one sample in a study of T cell repertoires in cytomegalovirus infection. Via MiXCR, TCRdb re-called the reads, giving one row per CDR3 protein. The sample contains roughly 720,000 distinct CDR3 sequences, less than 40% of which appear only once. Sequencing input: PBMCs. The source of these receptors is a human donor in good health (CMV status not recorded). Some clones in this sample may be carry-over from other donors' samples. The CDR3 runs from the conserved cysteine through the conserved F or W. A D gene is named only where the DNA matches it firmly. The listing skips clone size in some rows; elsewhere it reads once, few, many or a size class.

V gene: TRBV7-9; J gene: TRBJ2-7; D gene: TRBD1; clone size: few; CDR3 protein: CASSRPGTGKMPREQYF; CDR3 DNA: TGTGCCAGCAGCCGTCCCGGGACAGGGAAAATGCCGCGGGAGCAGTACTTC
V gene: TRBV2; J gene: TRBJ2-7; D gene: NA; clone size: once; CDR3 protein: CASSIDRADYEQYF; CDR3 DNA: TGTGCCAGCAGCATAGACAGAGCAGACTACGAGCAGTACTTC
V gene: TRBV19; J gene: TRBJ2-7; D gene: TRBD1; clone size: few; CDR3 protein: CASSTRDRVFDEQYF; CDR3 DNA: TGTGCCAGTAGTACCCGGGACAGGGTATTCGACGAGCAGTACTTC
V gene: TRBV5-1; J gene: TRBJ2-1; D gene: NA; clone size: few; CDR3 protein: CASSRSGAAGPYNEQFF; CDR3 DNA: TGCGCCAGCAGCCGGAGTGGCGCGGCGGGGCCGTACAATGAGCAGTTCTTC
V gene: TRBV14; J gene: TRBJ2-7; D gene: NA; clone size: NA; CDR3 protein: CASSQRGSSYEQYF; CDR3 DNA: TGTGCCAGCAGCCAACGGGGGAGCTCCTACGAGCAGTACTTC
V gene: TRBV5-3; J gene: TRBJ2-1; D gene: NA; clone size: NA; CDR3 protein: CASSLGVRTSYNEQFF; CDR3 DNA: TGTGCCAGCAGCTTGGGCGTCCGAACCTCCTACAATGAGCAGTTCTTC
V gene: TRBV20-1; J gene: TRBJ1-4; D gene: NA; clone size: NA; CDR3 protein: CSARSGTAKLFF; CDR3 DNA: TGCAGTGCTAGATCAGGGACGGCAAAACTGTTTTTT
V gene: TRBV7-2; J gene: TRBJ1-1; D gene: NA; clone size: NA; CDR3 protein: CASSPNSAGRRGAFF; CDR3 DNA: TGTGCCAGCAGCCCAAACTCAGCCGGGCGCCGCGGGGCTTTCTTT
V gene: TRBV4-1; J gene: TRBJ2-2; D gene: NA; clone size: many; CDR3 protein: CASSRQGLTGELFF; CDR3 DNA: TGCGCCAGCAGCCGGCAGGGTTTGACCGGGGAGCTGTTTTTT
V gene: TRBV5-4; J gene: TRBJ2-1; D gene: TRBD2; clone size: few; CDR3 protein: CASSSEIAGGPGFF; CDR3 DNA: TGTGCCAGCAGCTCCGAGATAGCGGGAGGGCCTGGCTTCTTC
V gene: TRBV7-2; J gene: TRBJ2-1; D gene: TRBD2; clone size: few; CDR3 protein: CASSPAGSGNEQFF; CDR3 DNA: TGTGCCAGCAGCCCAGCGGGATCTGGGAATGAGCAGTTCTTC